One and the same sample provided the 11 T cell receptor beta chains below, sequenced in a study of blood T cell repertoires in COVID-19. Profiling relied on immunoSEQ multiplex PCR, and the TCRdb table lists in-frame clones only, not all of them. The sample carries 350,000 or so clones, about 86% recorded once. Sequencing input: peripheral blood. The origin of the receptors is a man aged 25-45 years with active or convalescent COVID-19.

This clone was found a few times. The gene calls are TRBV28 and TRBJ1-2, with D tentatively TRBD1 (6 bases). V was trimmed by 6 bases and J by 4 bases, leaving 18 bases between them. Germline lookup yields CDR1 MDHEN and CDR2 SYDVKM. The CDR3 loop spans 15 amino acids. The CDR3 protein is CASSGGGFFGYGYTF. CDR3 DNA: TGTGCCAGCAGCGGGGGGGGCTTCTTCGGCTATGGCTACACCTTC.

V usage is TRBV15 and J usage is TRBJ2-7, with TRBD1 matching 8 bases. The CDR3 contains 16 residues. The junction had 9 bases not matched to a gene; V was cut back by 0 bases and J by 5 bases. Germline V gives CDR1 LNHNV, CDR2 YYDKDF (reference sequence). The chain's CDR3 is CATSRDYGPGGHEQYF. CDR3 DNA: TGTGCCACCAGCAGAGATTACGGCCCAGGGGGCCACGAGCAGTACTTC.

The chain combines TRBV10-3 with TRBJ2-5; 12 positions agree with TRBD2. The CDR3 has 16 amino acids. Germline CDR1 reads ENHRY; CDR2 reads SYGVKD. Unmatched junction bases numbered 4, after V lost 0 bases and J lost 5 bases. The CDR3: CAISESTSGRWETQYF. As DNA, the CDR3 is TGTGCCATCAGTGAGTCGACTAGCGGGAGATGGGAGACCCAGTACTTC.

In regard to this clone: The junction shows a germline mismatch at one end, possibly a read error. The rearrangement links TRBV4-3 to TRBJ2-7; D perhaps matches TRBD1 (5 bases). The germline CDR1 and CDR2 sequences are LGHNA and YSLEER. The CDR3 has 16 amino acids. CDR3 loop: CASSQDWGLSSYEQYF. CDR3 DNA sequence: TGCGCCAGCAGCCAAGATTGGGGCCTCAGCTCCTACGAGCAGTATTTC.

The V and J genes are TRBV4-2 and TRBJ2-3; 7 nucleotides align to TRBD2. Germline V gene lookup returns CDR1 LGHNA and CDR2 YNFKEQ. This CDR3 has 18 residues. V was pared by 4 bases and J by 2 bases, with 15 bases of the junction left unmatched. CDR3 amino acids: CASSPWQPAAGNTDTQYF. The DNA for the CDR3 is TGTGCCAGCAGCCCGTGGCAGCCGGCAGCGGGGAACACAGATACGCAGTATTTT.

The V and J genes are TRBV5-1 and TRBJ1-1, with a possible D match to TRBD1 (6 bases). Deletions cut 5 bases from V and 7 bases from J, with 18 bases between. CDR1 is SGHRS, CDR2 YFSETQ, per germline. The CDR3 has 14 amino acids. The CDR3 region is CASRVGGGELEAFF. In DNA form, the CDR3 reads TGCGCCAGCAGAGTTGGTGGGGGCGAACTTGAAGCTTTCTTT.

The rearrangement links TRBV11-3 to TRBJ2-3; 14 bases are a match to TRBD2. There are 19 residues in the CDR3. V dropped 5 bases and J dropped 4; count of bases not matched to a gene: 14. CDR1 and CDR2 (germline): SGHNT, YENEEA. The CDR3 DNA is TGTGCCAGCAGCAGGGGACTAGCGGGGGACCTCAACAATCCAGATACGCAGTATTTT. As protein: CASSRGLAGDLNNPDTQYF.

J is TRBJ1-6 and V is TRBV5-6, with no clear D. Trimming pared 0 bases from V and 7 bases from J, leaving 8 bases between. The CDR3 runs to 14 residues. Germline V gene sequence: CDR1 SGHDT, CDR2 YYEEEE. The CDR3 DNA is TGTGCCAGCAGCTTGGGGAGGACCAATTCACCCCTCCACTTT. It yields the protein CASSLGRTNSPLHF.

This chain connects TRBV21-1 to TRBJ1-1; TRBD1, the table's D call, was not compared with the DNA. TRBV21-1 is a pseudogene segment. The length of the CDR3 is 15 residues. In DNA form, the CDR3 reads TGTGCCAGCAGCAAAGGGACAGGGAAAAACACTGAAGCTTTCTTT. It yields the protein CASSKGTGKNTEAFF.

The chain joins TRBV9 to TRBJ2-1; 11 bases match TRBD2. In germline, CDR1 is SGDLS, CDR2 YYNGEE. The CDR3 is made up of 16 amino acids. The V and J ends lost 0 bases and 6 bases, in that order; junction bases with no gene match: 5. The CDR3 coding sequence is TGTGCCAGCAGCGTAGTCGCCACTAGCGGGAGCAATGAGCAGTTCTTC. Protein: CASSVVATSGSNEQFF.

The rearrangement links TRBV9 to TRBJ2-1, with 8 bases fitting TRBD1. Per germline, CDR1 SGDLS and CDR2 YYNGEE. Trimming removed 0 bases from V and 10 bases from J; junction bases left unmatched: 6. This CDR3 has 14 residues. For the CDR3, the DNA is TGTGCCAGCAGCGTAGCTACTCGGGACAGGGAGCAGTTCTTC. It codes for CASSVATRDREQFF. The full variable domain, in which reference TRBV9 and TRBJ2-1 provide the parts outside the CDR3, is DSGVTQTPKHLITATGQRVTLRCSPRSGDLSVYWYQQSLDQGLQFLIQYYNGEERAKGNILERFSAQQFPDLHSELNLSSLELGDSALYFCASSVATRDREQFFGPGTRLTVL.